Listed below are T cell receptor beta chains from one sample, sequenced in a study of regulatory T cells in long-lasting Graves disease. TCRdb fed the multiplex PCR reads into MiXCR, producing one record per CDR3 protein. This sample has 530,000 or so distinct CDR3 sequences, with approximately 16% found just once. The sample was also linked to a second study, of T cells in Graves' hyperthyroidism and ophthalmopathy.

Sequenced here: peripheral blood mononuclear cells (PBMCs), sampled at new diagnosis, from a patient treated with antithyroid drugs. The receptors were gathered from a young man with Graves disease. The CDR3 runs from the conserved cysteine through the conserved F or W. The D gene is left open where the match is weak. Clone size is shown for a subset of rows, as once, few, many or a class of expanded clone.

clone size: many; V gene: TRBV6-2/TRBV6-3; D gene: NA; J gene: TRBJ2-3; CDR3 length: 15; CDR3 protein: CASSYRSTSTDTQYF; CDR3 DNA: TGTGCCAGCAGTTACCGGTCGACTAGCACAGATACGCAGTATTTT
clone size: few; V gene: TRBV7-9; D gene: NA; J gene: TRBJ1-1; CDR3 length: 14; CDR3 protein: CASRGLGMNTEAFF; CDR3 DNA: TGTGCCAGCCGGGGGTTAGGGATGAACACTGAAGCTTTCTTT
clone size: few; V gene: TRBV7-3; D gene: TRBD2; J gene: TRBJ2-3; CDR3 length: 15; CDR3 protein: CASSLGSGSLDTQYF; CDR3 DNA: TGTGCCAGCAGCTTAGGTAGCGGGAGTCTGGATACGCAGTATTTT
clone size: few; V gene: TRBV29-1; D gene: NA; J gene: TRBJ1-1; CDR3 length: 15; CDR3 protein: CSGAAGWGMNTEAFF; CDR3 DNA: TGCAGCGGGGCGGCGGGGTGGGGCATGAACACTGAAGCTTTCTTT
clone size: many; V gene: TRBV20-1; D gene: TRBD2; J gene: TRBJ2-7; CDR3 length: 14; CDR3 protein: CSAGLAGALGEQYF; CDR3 DNA: TGCAGTGCTGGCCTAGCGGGGGCCCTGGGGGAGCAGTACTTC
clone size: many; V gene: TRBV7-8; D gene: TRBD2; J gene: TRBJ2-1; CDR3 length: 17; CDR3 protein: CASSLRTSGSVGNEQFF; CDR3 DNA: TGTGCCAGCAGCTTAAGGACTAGCGGGAGTGTGGGGAATGAGCAGTTCTTC
clone size: many; V gene: TRBV7-9; D gene: TRBD1; J gene: TRBJ1-2; CDR3 length: 15; CDR3 protein: CASSSQGDSHYGYTF; CDR3 DNA: TGTGCCAGCAGCTCTCAAGGGGACAGCCACTATGGCTACACCTTC
clone size: many; V gene: TRBV12-3/TRBV12-4; D gene: TRBD1; J gene: TRBJ2-7; CDR3 length: 14; CDR3 protein: CASSLLGQGNEQYF; CDR3 DNA: TGTGCCAGCAGTTTATTGGGACAGGGAAATGAGCAGTACTTC
clone size: many; V gene: TRBV29-1; D gene: NA; J gene: TRBJ2-7; CDR3 length: 14; CDR3 protein: CSASFSGQFYEQYF; CDR3 DNA: TGCAGCGCCTCGTTCAGCGGACAGTTCTACGAGCAGTACTTC
clone size: NA; V gene: TRBV9; D gene: TRBD1; J gene: TRBJ2-1; CDR3 length: 14; CDR3 protein: CASSRQGTLNEQFF; CDR3 DNA: TGTGCCAGCAGCAGACAGGGGACCCTCAATGAGCAGTTCTTC
clone size: many; V gene: TRBV7-8; D gene: NA; J gene: TRBJ2-7; CDR3 length: 17; CDR3 protein: CASSLYRLVGGNYEQYF; CDR3 DNA: TGTGCCAGCAGCTTATATCGTCTAGTAGGGGGGAACTACGAGCAGTACTTC
clone size: NA; V gene: TRBV4-2; D gene: NA; J gene: TRBJ1-1; CDR3 length: 15; CDR3 protein: CASSQDSRPDTEAFF; CDR3 DNA: TGTGCCAGCAGCCAAGATAGTCGTCCCGACACTGAAGCTTTCTTT